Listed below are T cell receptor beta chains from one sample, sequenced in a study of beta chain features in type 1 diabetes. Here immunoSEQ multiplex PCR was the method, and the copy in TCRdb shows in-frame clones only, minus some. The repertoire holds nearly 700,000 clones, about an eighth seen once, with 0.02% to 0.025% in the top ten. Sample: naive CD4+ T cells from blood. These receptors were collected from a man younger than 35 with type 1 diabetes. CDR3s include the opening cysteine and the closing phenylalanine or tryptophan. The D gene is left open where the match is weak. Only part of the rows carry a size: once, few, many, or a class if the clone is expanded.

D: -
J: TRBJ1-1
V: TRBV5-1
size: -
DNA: TGCGCCAGCAGCTTGGAAGCGGGGAACACTGAAGCTTTCTTT
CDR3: CASSLEAGNTEAFF

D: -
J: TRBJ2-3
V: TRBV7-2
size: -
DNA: TGTGCCAGCAGCCCAGATGGGACTAGCACAGATACGCAGTATTTT
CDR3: CASSPDGTSTDTQYF

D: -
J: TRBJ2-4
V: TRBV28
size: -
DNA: TGTGCCAGCAGTTTATCGTCCAGGGCCCTCGCCAAAAACATTCAGTACTTC
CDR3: CASSLSSRALAKNIQYF

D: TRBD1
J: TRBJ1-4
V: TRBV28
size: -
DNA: TGTGCCAGCAGACAGGGGTCAGTTGGAAAACTGTTTTTT
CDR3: CASRQGSVGKLFF

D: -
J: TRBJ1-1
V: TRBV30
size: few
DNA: TGTGCCTGCTCCAGGGGATCCACTGAAGCTTTCTTT
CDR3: CACSRGSTEAFF

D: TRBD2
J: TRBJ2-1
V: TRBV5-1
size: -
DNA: TGCGCCAGCAGCCACCCAAGCGGGGATGAGCAGTTCTTC
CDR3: CASSHPSGDEQFF

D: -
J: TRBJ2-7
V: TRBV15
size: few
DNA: TGTGCCACCAGCAGTGAGGGGGTGGTCCGATACGAGCAGTACTTC
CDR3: CATSSEGVVRYEQYF

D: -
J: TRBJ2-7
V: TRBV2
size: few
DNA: TGTGCCAGCAGGGGGGCAACCTACGAGCAGTACTTC
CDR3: CASRGATYEQYF

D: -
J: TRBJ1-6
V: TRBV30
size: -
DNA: TGTGCCTGGAGGGGGAAGCCTTCACCCCTCCACTTT
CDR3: CAWRGKPSPLHF

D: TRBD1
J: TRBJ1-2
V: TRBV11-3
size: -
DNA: TGTGCCAGCAGACGGACAGGGGAACATGGCTACACCTTC
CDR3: CASRRTGEHGYTF

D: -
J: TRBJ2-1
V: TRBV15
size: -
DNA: TGTGCCACCAGCAGAGACTTTGACAGATACAATGAGCAGTTCTTC
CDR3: CATSRDFDRYNEQFF

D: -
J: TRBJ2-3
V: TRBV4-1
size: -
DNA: TGCGCCAGCAGCCAAGATTCACACTTCAGCACAGATACGCAGTATTTT
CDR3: CASSQDSHFSTDTQYF

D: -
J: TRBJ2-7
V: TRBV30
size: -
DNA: TGTGCCTGGAGTGGGGTGTCCTACGAGCAGTACTTC
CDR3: CAWSGVSYEQYF

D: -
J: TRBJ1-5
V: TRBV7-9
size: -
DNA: TGTGCCAGCAGCTTAGCGCTGGGGCAGGGGTACAATCAGCCCCAGCATTTT
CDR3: CASSLALGQGYNQPQHF

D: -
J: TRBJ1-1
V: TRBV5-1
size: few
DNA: TGCGCCAGCAGCTTTGGGCCAAACACTGAAGCTTTCTTT
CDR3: CASSFGPNTEAFF

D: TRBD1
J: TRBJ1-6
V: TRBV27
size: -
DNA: TGTGCCAGCAGTTTGGGGGACAGCAATTCACCCCTCCACTTT
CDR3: CASSLGDSNSPLHF

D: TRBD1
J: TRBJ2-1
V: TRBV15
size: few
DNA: TGTGCCACCAGAGGGGGACAGGGGGTCGACCCGTACAATGAGCAGTTCTTC
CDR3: CATRGGQGVDPYNEQFF

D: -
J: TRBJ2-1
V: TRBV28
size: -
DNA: TGTGCCAGCAGTTCCCGTCGGGACCGACACTCCTACAATGAGCAGTTCTTC
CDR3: CASSSRRDRHSYNEQFF

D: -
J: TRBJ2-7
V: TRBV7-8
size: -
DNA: TGTGCCAGCAGCTTACTGGACGGGGGAACCTACGAGCAGTACTTC
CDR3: CASSLLDGGTYEQYF

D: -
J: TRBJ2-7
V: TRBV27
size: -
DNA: TGTGCCAGCAGTCCCCTTACCCCCGGGCTAGCAGACGAGCAGTACTTC
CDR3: CASSPLTPGLADEQYF

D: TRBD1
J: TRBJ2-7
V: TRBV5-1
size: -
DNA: TGCGCCAGCAGCTCGGACGACAGGGTCAACGAGCAGTACTTC
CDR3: CASSSDDRVNEQYF

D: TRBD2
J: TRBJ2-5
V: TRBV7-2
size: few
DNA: TGTGCCAGCAGCACTGGACTAGCGGGGTTCCAAGAGACCCAGTACTTC
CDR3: CASSTGLAGFQETQYF

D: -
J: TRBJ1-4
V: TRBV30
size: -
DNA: TGTGCCTGGTGCAGGGGTGGTTGGGAAAAACTGTTTTTT
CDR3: CAWCRGGWEKLFF

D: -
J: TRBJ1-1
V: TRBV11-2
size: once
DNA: TGTGCCAGCAGCCTACAGTTTCCGGGGGGCACTGAAGCTTTCTTT
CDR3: CASSLQFPGGTEAFF

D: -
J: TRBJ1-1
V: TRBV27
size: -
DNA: TGTGCCAGCAGGTCCGCCGGAACGAACACTGAAGCTTTCTTT
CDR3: CASRSAGTNTEAFF

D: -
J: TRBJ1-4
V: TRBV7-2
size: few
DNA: TGTGCCAGCAGCTCCGACAGAGTTAATGAAAAACTGTTTTTT
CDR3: CASSSDRVNEKLFF

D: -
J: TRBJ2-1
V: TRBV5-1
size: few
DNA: TGCGCCAGCAGCTTGGGTGCCGGGGCCGGCTCCTACAATGAGCAGTTCTTC
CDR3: CASSLGAGAGSYNEQFF

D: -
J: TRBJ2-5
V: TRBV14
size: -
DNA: TGTGCCAGCACCATCTTGAGGGGAAACCAAGAGACCCAGTACTTC
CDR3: CASTILRGNQETQYF

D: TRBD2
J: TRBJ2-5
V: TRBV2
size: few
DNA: TGTGCCAGCAGCTGGACTAGCCCTGAGACCCAGTACTTC
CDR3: CASSWTSPETQYF

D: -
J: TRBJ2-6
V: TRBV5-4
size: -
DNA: TGTGCCAGCAGCCCCGGGGCAGGGAGCTCTGGGGCCAACGTCCTGACTTTC
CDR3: CASSPGAGSSGANVLTF

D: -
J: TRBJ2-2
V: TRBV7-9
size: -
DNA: TGTGCCAGCAGCACGGGGACATCCGGGGAGCTGTTTTTT
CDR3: CASSTGTSGELFF

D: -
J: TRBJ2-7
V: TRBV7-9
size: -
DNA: TGTGCCAGCAGCCCCGGGTCCCCCTACGAGCAGTACTTC
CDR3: CASSPGSPYEQYF

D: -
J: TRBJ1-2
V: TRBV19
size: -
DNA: TGTGCCAGCAGCCAACTGGACTATGGCTACACCTTC
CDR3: CASSQLDYGYTF

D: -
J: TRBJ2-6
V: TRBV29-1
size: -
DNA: TGCAGCGTTGTCCTGGGTTATGGACGTTCTGGGGCCAACGTCCTGACTTTC
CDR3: CSVVLGYGRSGANVLTF

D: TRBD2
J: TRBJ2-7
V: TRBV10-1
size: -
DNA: TGCGCCAGCAGTGTACGAGCGGGGGCTACGAACGAGCAGTACTTC
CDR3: CASSVRAGATNEQYF

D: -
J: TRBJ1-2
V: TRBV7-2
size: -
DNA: TGTGCCAGCAGCCCACCCGGTCAGGGTAGTGGCTACACCTTC
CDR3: CASSPPGQGSGYTF

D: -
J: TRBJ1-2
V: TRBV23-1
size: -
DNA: TGCGCCAGCAGTCGGGTCGAGGTTTTC
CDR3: CASSRVEVF

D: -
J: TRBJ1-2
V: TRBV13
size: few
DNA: TGTGCCAGCAGCCGGAATCGACAAAACAGTCATGGCTACACCTTC
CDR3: CASSRNRQNSHGYTF

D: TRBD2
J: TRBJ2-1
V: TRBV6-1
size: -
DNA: TGTGCCAGCCTTCCATTGGGACTAGCTAATGATGAGCAGTTCTTC
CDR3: CASLPLGLANDEQFF

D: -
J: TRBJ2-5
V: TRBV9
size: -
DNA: TGTGCCAGCAGCGTAGCTCCCTCAGGGGCAGAGACCCAGTACTTC
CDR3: CASSVAPSGAETQYF

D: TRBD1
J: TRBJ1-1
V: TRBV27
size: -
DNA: TGTGCCAGCAGTTTATTCCGCGACAGGGGGGACACTGAAGCTTTCTTT
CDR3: CASSLFRDRGDTEAFF

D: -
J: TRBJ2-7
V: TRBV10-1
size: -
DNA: TGCGCCAGCAGTGAGACAGGGCGGTACGAGCAGTACTTC
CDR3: CASSETGRYEQYF

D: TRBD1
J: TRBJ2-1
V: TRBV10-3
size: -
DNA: TGTGCCATAGGGACAGGGGTCAATGAGCAGTTCTTC
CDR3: CAIGTGVNEQFF

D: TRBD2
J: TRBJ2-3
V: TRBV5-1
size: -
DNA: TGCGCCAGCAGCAGGGACTATGACGTTCAGTATTTT
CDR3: CASSRDYDVQYF

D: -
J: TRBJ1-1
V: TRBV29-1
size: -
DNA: TGCAGCGTGACCACAGCGAACACTGAAGCTTTCTTT
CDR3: CSVTTANTEAFF

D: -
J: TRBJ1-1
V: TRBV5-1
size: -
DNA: TGCGCCAGCAGCTTTCAGGGATCGAACACTGAAGCTTTCTTT
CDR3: CASSFQGSNTEAFF

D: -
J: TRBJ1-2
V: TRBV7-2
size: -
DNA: TGTGCCAGCAGCCCAGACACAGCTAACTATGGCTACACCTTC
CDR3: CASSPDTANYGYTF

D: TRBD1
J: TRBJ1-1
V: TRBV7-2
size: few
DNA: TGTGCCAGCAGCTCCGTGGGACAGGGAAAAACTGAAGCTTTCTTT
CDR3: CASSSVGQGKTEAFF

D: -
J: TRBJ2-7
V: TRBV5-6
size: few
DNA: TGTGCCAGCAGCTTGGTCAGCAGCCAGGTCGAGCAGTACTTC
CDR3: CASSLVSSQVEQYF

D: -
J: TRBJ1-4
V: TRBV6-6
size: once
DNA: TGTGCCAGCAGCTATTTTCTCGGGGCTAATGAAAAACTGTTTTTT
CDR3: CASSYFLGANEKLFF

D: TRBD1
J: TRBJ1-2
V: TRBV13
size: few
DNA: TGTGCCAGCAGCGAAACCCGGGACAGCCTTAACTATGGCTACACCTTC
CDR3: CASSETRDSLNYGYTF

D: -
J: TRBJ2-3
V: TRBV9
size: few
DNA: TGTGCCAGCAGCGACCTACGCACAGATACGCAGTATTTT
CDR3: CASSDLRTDTQYF

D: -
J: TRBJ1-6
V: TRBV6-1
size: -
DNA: TGTGCCAGCAGCCTCGAGGGGGATTCACCCCTCCACTTT
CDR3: CASSLEGDSPLHF

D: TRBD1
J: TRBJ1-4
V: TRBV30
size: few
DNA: TGTGCCTGGAGTACTAGGGACAGAATTTCTTTT
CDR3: CAWSTRDRISF

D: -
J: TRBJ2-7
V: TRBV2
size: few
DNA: TGTGCCAGCAGGCCGACCGGGATAACCTACGAGCAGTACTTC
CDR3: CASRPTGITYEQYF

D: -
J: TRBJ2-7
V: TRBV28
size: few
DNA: TGTGCCAGCAGTTCGATCGGGACATCGTTTTCCTACGAGCAGTACTTC
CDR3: CASSSIGTSFSYEQYF

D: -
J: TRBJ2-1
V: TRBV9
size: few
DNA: TGTGCCAGCAGCGTAGGCGGTAGCGTCTCCTACAATGAGCAGTTCTTC
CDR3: CASSVGGSVSYNEQFF

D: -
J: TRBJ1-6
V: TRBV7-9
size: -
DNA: TGTGCCAGCAGCTTATTGGGGGCCGAGAATTCACCCCTCCACTTT
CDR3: CASSLLGAENSPLHF

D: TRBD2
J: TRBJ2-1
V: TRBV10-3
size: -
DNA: TGTGCCATCAGTGAGTTCCCTAGCGGGGGGGATAATGAGCAGTTCTTC
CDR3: CAISEFPSGGDNEQFF